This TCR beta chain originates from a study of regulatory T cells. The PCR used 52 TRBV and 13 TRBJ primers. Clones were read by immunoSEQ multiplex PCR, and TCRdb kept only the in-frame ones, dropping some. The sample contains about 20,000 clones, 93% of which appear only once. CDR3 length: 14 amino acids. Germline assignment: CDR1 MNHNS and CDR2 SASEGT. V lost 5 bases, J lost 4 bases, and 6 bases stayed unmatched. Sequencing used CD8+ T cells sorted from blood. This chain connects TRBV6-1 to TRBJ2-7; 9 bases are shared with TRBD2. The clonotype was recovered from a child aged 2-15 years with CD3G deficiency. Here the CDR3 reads CASSQREAAYEQYF. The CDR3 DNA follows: TGTGCCAGCAGTCAGCGGGAGGCCGCATACGAGCAGTACTTC.